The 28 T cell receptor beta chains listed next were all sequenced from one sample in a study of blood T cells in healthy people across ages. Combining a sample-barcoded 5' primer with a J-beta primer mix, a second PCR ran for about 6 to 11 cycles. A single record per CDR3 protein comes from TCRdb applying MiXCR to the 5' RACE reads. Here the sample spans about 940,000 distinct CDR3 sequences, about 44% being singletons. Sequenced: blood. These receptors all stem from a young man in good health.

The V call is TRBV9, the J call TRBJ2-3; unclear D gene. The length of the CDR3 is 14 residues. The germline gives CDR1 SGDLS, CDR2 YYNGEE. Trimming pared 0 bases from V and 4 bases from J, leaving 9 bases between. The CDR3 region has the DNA TGTGCCAGCAGCGTAGGTTTCGGTGCAGATACGCAGTATTTT. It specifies CASSVGFGADTQYF.

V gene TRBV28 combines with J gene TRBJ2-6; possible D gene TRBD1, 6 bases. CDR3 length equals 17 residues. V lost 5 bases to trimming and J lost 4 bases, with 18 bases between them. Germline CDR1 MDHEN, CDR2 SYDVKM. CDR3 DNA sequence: TGTGCCAGCAGTCTAACAGGGATCCGATCCGGGGCCAACGTCCTGACTTTC. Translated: CASSLTGIRSGANVLTF.

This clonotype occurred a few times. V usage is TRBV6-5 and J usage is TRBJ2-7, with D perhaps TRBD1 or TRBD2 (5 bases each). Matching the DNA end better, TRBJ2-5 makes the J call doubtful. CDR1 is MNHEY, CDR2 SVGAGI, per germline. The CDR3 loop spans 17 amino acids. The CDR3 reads CASSYSANAGTGETQYF. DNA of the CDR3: TGTGCCAGCAGTTACTCCGCAAATGCAGGGACGGGAGAGACCCAGTACTTC.

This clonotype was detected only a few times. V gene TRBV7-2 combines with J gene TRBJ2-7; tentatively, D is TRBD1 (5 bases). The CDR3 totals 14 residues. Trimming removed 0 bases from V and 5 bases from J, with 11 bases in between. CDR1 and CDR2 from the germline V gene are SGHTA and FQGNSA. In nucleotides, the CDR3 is TGTGCCAGCAGCTTAGCGCTAGGGGTCGACGAGCAGTACTTC. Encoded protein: CASSLALGVDEQYF.

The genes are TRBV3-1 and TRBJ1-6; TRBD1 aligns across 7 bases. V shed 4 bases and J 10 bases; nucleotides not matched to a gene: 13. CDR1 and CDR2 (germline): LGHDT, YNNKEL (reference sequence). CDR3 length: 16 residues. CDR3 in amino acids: CASSRSGTVTWSPLHF. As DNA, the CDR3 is TGTGCCAGCAGCCGCAGCGGGACAGTGACTTGGTCACCCCTCCACTTT.

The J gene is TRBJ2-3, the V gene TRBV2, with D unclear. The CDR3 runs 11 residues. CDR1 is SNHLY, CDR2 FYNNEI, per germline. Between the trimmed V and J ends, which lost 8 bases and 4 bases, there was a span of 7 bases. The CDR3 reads CASLGPDTQYF. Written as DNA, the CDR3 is TGTGCCAGCTTGGGTCCAGATACGCAGTATTTT.

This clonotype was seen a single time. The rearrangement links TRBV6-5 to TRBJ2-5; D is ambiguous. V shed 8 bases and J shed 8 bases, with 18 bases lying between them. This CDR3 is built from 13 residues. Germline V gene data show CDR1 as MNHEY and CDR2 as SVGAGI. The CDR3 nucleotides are TGTGCCAGCTGTCCCCACAGTGAGACAACCCAGTACTTC. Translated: CASCPHSETTQYF.

The CDR3 protein is CAWRGDSKASEQYF. The CDR3 nucleotides are TGTGCCTGGAGAGGGGACAGTAAAGCCTCCGAGCAGTACTTC. V gene TRBV30 combines with J gene TRBJ2-4; 7 bases line up with TRBD1. TRBJ2-7 matches the DNA end more closely, so the J call is doubtful. CDR1 and CDR2 from the germline V gene are GTSNPN and SVGIG (reference sequence). There are 14 residues in the CDR3.

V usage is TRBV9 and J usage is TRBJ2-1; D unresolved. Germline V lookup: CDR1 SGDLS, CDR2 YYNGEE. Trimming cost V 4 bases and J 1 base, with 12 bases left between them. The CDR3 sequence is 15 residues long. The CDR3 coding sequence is TGTGCCAGCAGCCCCCAGGCGAATTCCTACAATGAGCAGTTCTTC. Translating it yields CASSPQANSYNEQFF.

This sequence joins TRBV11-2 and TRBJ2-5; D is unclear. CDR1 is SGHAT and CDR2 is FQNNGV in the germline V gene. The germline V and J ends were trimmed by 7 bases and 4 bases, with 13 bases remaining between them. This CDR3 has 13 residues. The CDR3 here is CASNRTILETQYF. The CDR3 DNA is TGTGCCAGCAACCGAACCATTTTAGAGACCCAGTACTTC. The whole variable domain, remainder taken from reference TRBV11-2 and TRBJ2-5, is EAGVAQSPRYKIIEKRQSVAFWCNPISGHATLYWYQQILGQGPKLLIQFQNNGVVDDSQLPKDRFSAERLKGVDSTLKIQPAKLEDSAVYLCASNRTILETQYFGPGTRLLVL.

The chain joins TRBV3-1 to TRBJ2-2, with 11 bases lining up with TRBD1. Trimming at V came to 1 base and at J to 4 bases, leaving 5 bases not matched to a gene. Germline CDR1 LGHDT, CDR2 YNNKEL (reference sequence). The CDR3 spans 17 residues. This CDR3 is CASSQVMGTGGTGELFF. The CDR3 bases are TGTGCCAGCAGCCAAGTTATGGGGACAGGGGGCACCGGGGAGCTGTTTTTT.

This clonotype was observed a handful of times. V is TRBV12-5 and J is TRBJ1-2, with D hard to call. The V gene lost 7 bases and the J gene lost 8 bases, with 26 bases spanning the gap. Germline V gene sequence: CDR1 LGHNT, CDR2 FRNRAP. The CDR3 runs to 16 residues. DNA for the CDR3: TGTGCTAGTGCCCTACTATCCGACATTTCCCTTTGGGGCTACACCTTC. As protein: CASALLSDISLWGYTF.

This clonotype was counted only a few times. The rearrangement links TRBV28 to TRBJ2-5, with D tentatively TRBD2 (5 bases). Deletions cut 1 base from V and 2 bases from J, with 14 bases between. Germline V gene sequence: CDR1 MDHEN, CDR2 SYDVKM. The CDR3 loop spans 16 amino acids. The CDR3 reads CASSLYGNPGQETQYF. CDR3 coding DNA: TGTGCCAGCAGTTTATATGGGAATCCGGGACAAGAGACCCAGTACTTC.

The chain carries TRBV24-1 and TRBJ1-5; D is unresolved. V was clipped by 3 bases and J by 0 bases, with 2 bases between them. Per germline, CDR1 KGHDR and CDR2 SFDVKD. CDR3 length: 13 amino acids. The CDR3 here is CATSDGSNQPQHF. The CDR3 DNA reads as TGTGCCACCAGTGATGGTAGCAATCAGCCCCAGCATTTT.

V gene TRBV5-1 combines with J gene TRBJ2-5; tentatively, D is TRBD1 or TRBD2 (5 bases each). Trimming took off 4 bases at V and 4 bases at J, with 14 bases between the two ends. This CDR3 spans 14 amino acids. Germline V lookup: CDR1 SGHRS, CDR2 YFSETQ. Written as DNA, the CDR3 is TGCGCCAGCAGCCCTGGGACGTACCGAGAGACCCAGTACTTC. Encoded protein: CASSPGTYRETQYF.

The CDR3 DNA is TGTGCCAGCAGCCAAGTCAGGAGGAGACGATCTTACAATGAGCAGTTCTTC. It codes for CASSQVRRRRSYNEQFF. V is TRBV28 and J is TRBJ2-1; D might be TRBD2 (5 bases). V lost 6 bases and J lost 4, with 22 bases in between. The V gene's germline CDR1 is MDHEN and CDR2 SYDVKM. This CDR3 has 17 amino acids.

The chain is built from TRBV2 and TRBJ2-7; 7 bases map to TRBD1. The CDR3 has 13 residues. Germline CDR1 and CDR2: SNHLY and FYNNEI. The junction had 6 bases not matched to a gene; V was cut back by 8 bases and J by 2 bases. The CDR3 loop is CASWGTAAYEQYF. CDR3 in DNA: TGTGCCAGCTGGGGGACAGCCGCCTACGAGCAGTACTTC.

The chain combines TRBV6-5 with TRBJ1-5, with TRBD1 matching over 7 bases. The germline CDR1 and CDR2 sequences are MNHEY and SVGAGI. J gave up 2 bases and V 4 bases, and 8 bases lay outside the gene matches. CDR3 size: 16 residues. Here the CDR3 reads CASSLTGRSGNQPQHF. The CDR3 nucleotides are TGTGCCAGCAGTTTGACAGGGAGGAGTGGCAATCAGCCCCAGCATTTT.

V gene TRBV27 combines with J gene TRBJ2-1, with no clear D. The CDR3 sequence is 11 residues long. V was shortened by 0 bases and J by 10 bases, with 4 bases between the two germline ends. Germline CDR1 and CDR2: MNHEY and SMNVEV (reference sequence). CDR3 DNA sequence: TGTGCCAGCAGTTTATCCGAAGAGCAGTTCTTC. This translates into CASSLSEEQFF.

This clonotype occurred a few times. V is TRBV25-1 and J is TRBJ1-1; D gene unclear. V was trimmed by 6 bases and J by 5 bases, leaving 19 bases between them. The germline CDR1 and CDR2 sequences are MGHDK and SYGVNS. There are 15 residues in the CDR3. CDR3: CASRTQWEGRTEAFF. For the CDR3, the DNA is TGTGCCAGCAGGACCCAATGGGAGGGCCGGACTGAAGCTTTCTTT.

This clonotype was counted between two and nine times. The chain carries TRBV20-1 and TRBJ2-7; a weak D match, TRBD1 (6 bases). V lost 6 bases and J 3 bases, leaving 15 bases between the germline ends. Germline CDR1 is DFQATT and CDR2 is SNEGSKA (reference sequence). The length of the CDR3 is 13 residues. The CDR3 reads CSAKDRVIYEQYF. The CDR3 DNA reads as TGCAGTGCCAAGGACAGAGTAATCTACGAGCAGTACTTC.

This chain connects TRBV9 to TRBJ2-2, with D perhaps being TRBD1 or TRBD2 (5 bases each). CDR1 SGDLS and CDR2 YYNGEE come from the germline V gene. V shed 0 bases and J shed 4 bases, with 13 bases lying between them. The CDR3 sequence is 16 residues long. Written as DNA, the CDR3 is TGTGCCAGCAGCGTAGTAGGTGGGGGACCCACCGGGGAGCTGTTTTTT. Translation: CASSVVGGGPTGELFF.

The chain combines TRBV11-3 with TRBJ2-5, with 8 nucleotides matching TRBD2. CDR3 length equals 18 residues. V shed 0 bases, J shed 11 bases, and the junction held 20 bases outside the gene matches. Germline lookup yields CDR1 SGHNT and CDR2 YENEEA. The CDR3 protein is CASSLDGVASGRYNEQYF. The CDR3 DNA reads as TGTGCCAGCAGCTTAGATGGGGTCGCTAGCGGGCGGTACAATGAGCAGTACTTC.

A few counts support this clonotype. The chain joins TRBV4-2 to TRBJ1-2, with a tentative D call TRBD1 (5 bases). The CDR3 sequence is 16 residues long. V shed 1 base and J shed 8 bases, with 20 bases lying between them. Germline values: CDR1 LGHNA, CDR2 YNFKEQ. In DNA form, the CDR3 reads TGTGCCAGCAGCCAAGTGGGCCGTGTATCCCGGGGGGGCTACACCTTC. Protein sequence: CASSQVGRVSRGGYTF.

The CDR3 nucleotides are TGCAGTGCTAGAGCCCCGACAGGGGCCAATGAGCAGTTCTTC. Translation: CSARAPTGANEQFF. This chain connects TRBV20-1 to TRBJ2-1; TRBD1 aligns across 8 bases. CDR1 and CDR2 from the germline V gene are DFQATT and SNEGSKA (reference sequence). V shed 1 base, J shed 6 bases, and the junction held 5 bases outside the gene matches. The CDR3 has 14 residues.

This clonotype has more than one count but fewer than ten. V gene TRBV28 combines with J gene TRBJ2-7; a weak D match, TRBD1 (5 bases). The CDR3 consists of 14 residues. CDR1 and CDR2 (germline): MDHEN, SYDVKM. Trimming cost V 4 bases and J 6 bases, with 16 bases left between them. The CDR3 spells CASSYPRVVSEQYF. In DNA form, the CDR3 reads TGTGCCAGCAGTTACCCCAGGGTAGTAAGCGAGCAGTACTTC.

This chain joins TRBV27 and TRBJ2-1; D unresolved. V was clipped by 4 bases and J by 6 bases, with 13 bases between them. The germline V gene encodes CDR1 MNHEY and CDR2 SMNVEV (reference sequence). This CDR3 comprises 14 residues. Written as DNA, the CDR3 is TGTGCCAGCAGTTCGGTCCGGCAGGCCAATGAGCAGTTCTTC. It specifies CASSSVRQANEQFF.

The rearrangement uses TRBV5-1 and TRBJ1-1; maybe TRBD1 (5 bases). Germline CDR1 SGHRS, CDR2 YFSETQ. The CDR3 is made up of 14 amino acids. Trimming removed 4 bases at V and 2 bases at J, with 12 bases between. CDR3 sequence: CASSSDRSNTEAFF. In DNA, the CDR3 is TGCGCCAGCAGCAGCGACAGAAGCAACACTGAAGCTTTCTTT.